This T cell receptor beta chain derives from a study of T cell changes during pregnancy in multiple sclerosis. The repertoire was sequenced with immunoSEQ multiplex PCR; TCRdb's copy has only in-frame clones and lacks some. Among about 40,000 clones listed, 92% were seen once. The source was CD8+ T cells from peripheral blood mononuclear cells, collected in the first trimester of pregnancy. This clonotype originated in a female donor with multiple sclerosis, enrolled in a pregnancy study.

The CDR3 sequence is CASSSGLAGFYEQYF. The CDR3 DNA reads as TGTGCCAGCAGCTCCGGACTAGCGGGGTTCTACGAGCAGTACTTC. This sequence joins TRBV11-2 and TRBJ2-7; 12 bases line up with TRBD2. The trim removed 4 bases at V and 3 bases at J, leaving 4 bases unmatched. Germline V gives CDR1 SGHAT, CDR2 FQNNGV. This CDR3 spans 15 amino acids. Looking up the rest from reference TRBV11-2 and TRBJ2-7 gives the full variable domain: EAGVAQSPRYKIIEKRQSVAFWCNPISGHATLYWYQQILGQGPKLLIQFQNNGVVDDSQLPKDRFSAERLKGVDSTLKIQPAKLEDSAVYLCASSSGLAGFYEQYFGPGTRLTVT.